Here is one TCR beta chain with its context. The data derive from a study of blood T cell repertoires in COVID-19. Whole-study context: COVID-19 samples from acute and convalescent phases originated in the United States, Italy and Spain. Sources were T cells, B-cell-depleted T cells, or PBMCs; the material itself was cDNA or gDNA.

V was trimmed by 6 bases and J by 1 base, leaving 15 bases between them. The CDR3 is made up of 16 amino acids. Germline CDR1 reads MNHEY; CDR2 reads SVGEGT. In the authors' workflow: The assay estimated nucleated cells by amplifying reference gene primers. Some clones are missing from TCRdb's copy, which holds only in-frame ones; the method was immunoSEQ multiplex PCR. The V and J calls and clone size are taken from that table; D and trimming were inferred from the DNA. The profile shows 120,000 to 150,000 clones, about three quarters of them singletons. The receptor was isolated from a man older than 75 with acute or convalescent COVID-19. Specimen: peripheral blood. J is TRBJ2-2 and V is TRBV6-2 or TRBV6-3, with D possibly being TRBD1 (6 bases). CDR3 residues: CASSPGDSRNTGELFF. The DNA for the CDR3 is TGTGCCAGCAGCCCAGGGGATAGCAGGAACACCGGGGAGCTGTTTTTT.